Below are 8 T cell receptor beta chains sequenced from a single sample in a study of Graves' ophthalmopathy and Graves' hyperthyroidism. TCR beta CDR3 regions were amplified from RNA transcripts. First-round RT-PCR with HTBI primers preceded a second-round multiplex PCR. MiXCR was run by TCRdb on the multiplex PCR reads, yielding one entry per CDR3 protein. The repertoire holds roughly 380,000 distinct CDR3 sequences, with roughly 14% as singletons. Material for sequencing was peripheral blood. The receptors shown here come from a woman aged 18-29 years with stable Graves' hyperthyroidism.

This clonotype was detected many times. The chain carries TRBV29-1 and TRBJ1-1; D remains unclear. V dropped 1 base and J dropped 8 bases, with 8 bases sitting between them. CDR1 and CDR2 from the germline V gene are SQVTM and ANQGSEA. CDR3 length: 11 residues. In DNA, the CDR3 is TGCAGCGTTGAAGTCGTCGGCGAAGCTTTCTTT. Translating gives CSVEVVGEAFF.

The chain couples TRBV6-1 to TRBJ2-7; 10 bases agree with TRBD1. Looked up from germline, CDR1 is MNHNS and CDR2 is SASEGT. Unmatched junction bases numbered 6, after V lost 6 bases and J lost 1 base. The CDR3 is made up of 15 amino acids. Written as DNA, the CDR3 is TGTGCCAGCAGAGATCGGACAGGGGGGTCCTACGAGCAGTACTTC. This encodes CASRDRTGGSYEQYF.

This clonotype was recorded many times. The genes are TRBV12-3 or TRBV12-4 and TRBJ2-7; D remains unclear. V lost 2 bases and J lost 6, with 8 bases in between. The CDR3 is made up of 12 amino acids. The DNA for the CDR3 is TGTGCCAGCAGTTTACTGGGCGTCGAGCAGTACTTC. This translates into CASSLLGVEQYF.

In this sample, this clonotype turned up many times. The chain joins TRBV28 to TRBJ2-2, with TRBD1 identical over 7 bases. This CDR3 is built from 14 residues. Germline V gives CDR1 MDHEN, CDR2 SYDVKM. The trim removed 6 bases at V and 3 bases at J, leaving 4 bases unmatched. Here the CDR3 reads CASRGGWDTGELFF. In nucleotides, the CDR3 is TGTGCCAGCAGAGGGGGCTGGGACACCGGGGAGCTGTTTTTT.

The CDR3 here is CASSLPLYSKNTEAFF. Written as DNA, the CDR3 is TGTGCCAGCAGCTTACCTCTTTACTCGAAGAACACTGAAGCTTTCTTT. The V gene is TRBV5-5, the J gene TRBJ1-1; D is uncertain. Trimming shortened V by 2 bases and J by 1 base, and 15 bases separated the two germline ends. Germline-derived CDR1 and CDR2 are SGHKS and YYEKEE (reference sequence). The CDR3 is made up of 16 amino acids.

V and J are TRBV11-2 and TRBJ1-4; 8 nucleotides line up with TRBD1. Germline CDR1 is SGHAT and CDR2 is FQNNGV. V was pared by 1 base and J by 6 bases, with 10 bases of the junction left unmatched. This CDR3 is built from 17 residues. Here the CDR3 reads CASSLGSSGGAYEKLFF. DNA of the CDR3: TGTGCCAGCAGCTTAGGTTCTTCAGGGGGCGCCTATGAAAAACTGTTTTTT.

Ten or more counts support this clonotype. The CDR3 spells CASTSPGSLGYTF. CDR3 coding DNA: TGTGCCAGTACCTCCCCGGGCAGCCTAGGCTACACCTTC. V usage is TRBV19 and J usage is TRBJ1-2; D remains unclear. Trimming stripped 7 bases from V and 8 bases from J, with 17 bases between. The V gene's germline CDR1 is LNHDA and CDR2 SQIVND (reference sequence). The CDR3 sequence is 13 residues long.

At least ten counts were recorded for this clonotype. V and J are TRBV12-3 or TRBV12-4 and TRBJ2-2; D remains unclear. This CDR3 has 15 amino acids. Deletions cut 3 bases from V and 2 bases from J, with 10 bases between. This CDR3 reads CASSFWGYNTGELFF. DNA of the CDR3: TGTGCCAGCAGTTTTTGGGGATACAACACCGGGGAGCTGTTTTTT.